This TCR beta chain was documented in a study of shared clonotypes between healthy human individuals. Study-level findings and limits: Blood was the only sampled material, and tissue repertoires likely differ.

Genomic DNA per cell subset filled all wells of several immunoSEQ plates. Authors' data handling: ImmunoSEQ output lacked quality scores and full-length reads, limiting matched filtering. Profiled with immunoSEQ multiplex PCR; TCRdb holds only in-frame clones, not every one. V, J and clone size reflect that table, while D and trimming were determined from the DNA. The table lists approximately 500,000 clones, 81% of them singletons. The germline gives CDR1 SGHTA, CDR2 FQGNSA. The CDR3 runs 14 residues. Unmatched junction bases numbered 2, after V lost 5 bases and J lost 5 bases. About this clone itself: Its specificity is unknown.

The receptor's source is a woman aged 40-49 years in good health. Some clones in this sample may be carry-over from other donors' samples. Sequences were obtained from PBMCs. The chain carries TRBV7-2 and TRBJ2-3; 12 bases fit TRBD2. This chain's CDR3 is CASSPTSGGDTQYF. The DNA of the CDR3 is TGTGCCAGCAGCCCGACTAGCGGGGGAGATACGCAGTATTTT.